The T cell receptor (beta chain) under discussion was sequenced for a study of blood T cell repertoires in COVID-19. The protocol was immunoSEQ multiplex PCR, while the TCRdb copy is restricted to in-frame clones and leaves out a portion. Of approximately 350,000 clones listed, around 86% are singletons. This receptor was identified in a woman in her forties or fifties with COVID-19, enrolled during active disease. The sequenced sample consisted of peripheral blood.

The CDR3 DNA sequence: TGTGCCAGCAGCCATTACAGCGGGAGTCAAGAGACCCAGTACTTC. Translated: CASSHYSGSQETQYF. The chain has TRBV3-1 (or the pseudogene TRBV3-2) and TRBJ2-5; TRBD2 matches at 8 bases. The length of the CDR3 is 15 residues. The J segment lost 2 bases and the V segment lost 3 bases, leaving 5 bases of the junction unmatched. CDR1 LGHDT and CDR2 YNNKEL come from the germline V gene (reference sequence).